The 20 T cell receptor beta chains below all came from one sample that was sequenced in a study of vaccination effects on CD4 cells after COVID-19 (dated by TCRdb to between 2022 and 2023). After around 10 days of culture, CD4+ T cells were isolated with the EasySep CD4+ T cell isolation kit. Each participant received two doses of an mRNA SARS-CoV-2 vaccine, either BNT162b2 or mRNA-1273. These receptors have no identified antigens. Library construction relied on the immunoSEQ multiplex PCR assay. Entries here come from immuneACCESS through TCRdb and include only in-frame sequences with V and J called. Some clones fail to appear in such tables; in the studies checked, an unresolved V gene covers under half of the shortfall, and the cause of the remainder is unknown. The sample records about 57,000 clones, about 81% of which are singletons. Jointly, the top ten make up about 4.5% of the sample. The material was CD4+ T cells from PBMCs cultured without peptide, obtained after COVID-19 vaccination. These receptor sequences come from a human donor who received a COVID-19 vaccine.

This clone has only a few counts. The chain combines TRBV7-2 with TRBJ1-4; 8 bases are a match to TRBD1. With V trimmed by 1 base and J by 10 bases, 5 bases remained unmatched. This CDR3 comprises 14 residues. Germline V gene data show CDR1 as SGHTA and CDR2 as FQGNSA. CDR3 in DNA: TGTGCCAGCAGCTTAGGGACAGGGATCGGAAAACTGTTTTTT. The encoded protein is CASSLGTGIGKLFF.

The chain carries TRBV3-1 (or the pseudogene TRBV3-2) and TRBJ1-1, with D unresolved. The CDR3 runs to 12 residues. Germline V gene lookup returns CDR1 LGHDT and CDR2 YNNKEL (reference sequence). The V gene lost 6 bases and the J gene lost 1 base, with 6 bases spanning the gap. The CDR3 region is CASSRPNTEAFF. The CDR3 DNA reads as TGTGCCAGCAGTCGGCCGAACACTGAAGCTTTCTTT.

The chain has TRBV15 and TRBJ1-2, with D tentatively TRBD1 (5 bases). Germline-derived CDR1 and CDR2 are LNHNV and YYDKDF (reference sequence). V was shortened by 5 bases and J by 8 bases, with 15 bases between the two germline ends. This CDR3 contains 13 residues. The CDR3 DNA reads TGTGCCACCAGCCCTCGGGCCGGGGACGGCTACACCTTC. Translating gives CATSPRAGDGYTF.

The chain uses TRBV4-1 and TRBJ2-1; TRBD1 matches at 9 bases. CDR3 length: 16 residues. CDR1 is MGHRA, CDR2 YSYEKL, per germline. Trimming cost V 3 bases and J 4 bases; bases outside gene matches: 7. This CDR3 reads CASSHSGTGFYNEQFF. CDR3 nucleotides: TGCGCCAGCAGCCATTCCGGGACAGGGTTTTACAATGAGCAGTTCTTC.

This chain uses TRBV24-1 with TRBJ2-3; D possibly corresponds to TRBD2 (5 bases). The ends were cut back, 1 base at V and 7 bases at J, with 5 bases in the middle. Germline V gene lookup returns CDR1 KGHDR and CDR2 SFDVKD. The CDR3 consists of 12 residues. The CDR3 protein is CATSDFGNTQYF. CDR3 DNA: TGTGCCACCAGTGATTTCGGGAATACGCAGTATTTT.

This clone was recorded many times. The chain joins TRBV9 to TRBJ1-6; the D gene is possibly TRBD1 (5 bases). There are 14 residues in the CDR3. Trimming pared 0 bases from V and 6 bases from J, leaving 7 bases between. In germline, CDR1 is SGDLS, CDR2 YYNGEE. This CDR3 reads CASSVGGGNSPLHF. CDR3 bases: TGTGCCAGCAGCGTAGGGGGGGGTAATTCACCCCTCCACTTT.

The gene calls are TRBV7-9 and TRBJ2-1, with TRBD2 as a possible D gene (6 bases). The CDR3 runs 13 residues. In germline, CDR1 is SEHNR, CDR2 FQNEAQ (reference sequence). Trimming removed 5 bases at V and 7 bases at J, with 12 bases between. The CDR3 spells CASSPTSWNEQFF. The CDR3 DNA sequence: TGTGCCAGCAGCCCTACTAGCTGGAATGAGCAGTTCTTC. Based on the CDR3 plus reference TRBV7-9 and TRBJ2-1, the full variable domain is DTGVSQNPRHKITKRGQNVTFRCDPISEHNRLYWYRQTLGQGPEFLTYFQNEAQLEKSRLLSDRFSAERPKGSFSTLEIQRTEQGDSAMYLCASSPTSWNEQFFGPGTRLTVL.

The rearrangement uses TRBV7-9 and TRBJ2-3; D might be TRBD1 or TRBD2, each matching 5 bases. V dropped 3 bases and J dropped 2 bases, with 12 bases sitting between them. Germline V gene data show CDR1 as SEHNR and CDR2 as FQNEAQ (reference sequence). The CDR3 contains 15 residues. Here the CDR3 reads CASSFRDPFTDTQYF. The CDR3 DNA reads as TGTGCCAGCAGCTTTCGGGACCCTTTCACAGATACGCAGTATTTT.

The rearrangement links TRBV2 to TRBJ1-1; D is possibly TRBD1 (5 bases). The CDR3 contains 12 residues. In germline, CDR1 is SNHLY, CDR2 FYNNEI. The V gene lost 9 bases and the J gene lost 1 base, with 9 bases spanning the gap. This CDR3 is CASETENTEAFF. For the CDR3, the DNA is TGTGCCAGTGAGACAGAGAACACTGAAGCTTTCTTT.

The rearrangement joins TRBV3-1 (or the pseudogene TRBV3-2) to TRBJ1-3, with a tentative D call TRBD1 (5 bases). The germline CDR1 and CDR2 sequences are LGHDT and YNNKEL (reference sequence). CDR3 length: 16 amino acids. The V end was cut by 5 bases, the J end by 0 bases, with 14 bases between. For the CDR3, the DNA is TGTGCCAGCAGCTCCGGGACGGCCTTCTCTGGAAACACCATATATTTT. Its protein product is CASSSGTAFSGNTIYF.

This clone turned up a few times. V usage is TRBV30 and J usage is TRBJ2-1; a possible D gene is TRBD2 (5 bases). The V gene's germline CDR1 is GTSNPN and CDR2 SVGIG (reference sequence). Trimming took 0 bases from V and 9 from J, leaving 18 bases between them. The CDR3 spans 15 residues. The CDR3 region is CAWSVISWVRAEQFF. CDR3 DNA: TGTGCCTGGAGTGTAATCAGCTGGGTGAGGGCTGAGCAGTTCTTC.

In this sample, this clone turned up a few times. This chain joins TRBV25-1 and TRBJ1-4; 8 positions match TRBD1. Germline V lookup: CDR1 MGHDK, CDR2 SYGVNS. The CDR3 extends over 15 amino acids. Trimming at V came to 1 base and at J to 7 bases, leaving 5 bases not matched to a gene. CDR3 DNA: TGTGCCAGCAGTGAATCTGCAGGGGGCGGTGAAAAACTGTTTTTT. Its protein product is CASSESAGGGEKLFF.

The rearrangement uses TRBV7-2 and TRBJ1-2; 8 bases map to TRBD1. CDR1 is SGHTA, CDR2 FQGNSA, per germline. There are 16 residues in the CDR3. The ends lost 5 bases at V and 4 bases at J; junction bases unmatched: 12. CDR3 nucleotides: TGTGCCAGCAGCCTAGAGACAGGGGTTGGCATCTATGGCTACACCTTC. Translated: CASSLETGVGIYGYTF. The variable domain in full, with the rest retrieved from reference TRBV7-2 and TRBJ1-2, is GAGVSQSPSNKVTEKGKDVELRCDPISGHTALYWYRQSLGQGLEFLIYFQGNSAPDKSGLPSDRFSAERTGGSVSTLTIQRTQQEDSAVYLCASSLETGVGIYGYTFGSGTRLTVV.

This chain links TRBV5-4 with TRBJ1-1; no clear D. Per germline, CDR1 SGHNT and CDR2 YYREEE (reference sequence). CDR3 length: 14 amino acids. Trimming pared 4 bases from V and 3 bases from J, leaving 13 bases between. The CDR3 protein is CASSLRMGDTEAFF. The CDR3 nucleotides read TGTGCCAGCAGCCTCAGGATGGGAGACACTGAAGCTTTCTTT.

The chain recombines TRBV7-9 with TRBJ1-4; TRBD1 matches 8 bases. The junction had 10 bases not matched to a gene; V was cut back by 4 bases and J by 0 bases. Germline CDR1 is SEHNR and CDR2 is FQNEAQ (reference sequence). CDR3 size: 18 residues. The CDR3 DNA reads as TGTGCCAGCAGCTACCGAACCGGGACAGGTTCAACTAATGAAAAACTGTTTTTT. This translates into CASSYRTGTGSTNEKLFF.

The rearrangement joins TRBV4-1 to TRBJ2-3, with D possibly being TRBD2 (5 bases). V lost 1 base to trimming and J lost 5 bases, with 16 bases between them. The CDR3 totals 16 residues. From germline, CDR1 is MGHRA and CDR2 YSYEKL. The CDR3 DNA reads TGCGCCAGCAGCCAAGGTGTGAGGGCGAAGGAAGATACGCAGTATTTT. Translating it yields CASSQGVRAKEDTQYF.

This chain joins TRBV5-4 and TRBJ2-1, with TRBD2 identical over 13 bases. This CDR3 spans 15 amino acids. With 3 bases clipped from V and 5 bases from J, the junction kept 2 bases outside the gene matches. Germline V gene sequence: CDR1 SGHNT, CDR2 YYREEE (reference sequence). The CDR3 DNA reads as TGTGCCAGCAGCTCGGGACTAGCGGGGAACAATGAGCAGTTCTTC. Translated, it gives CASSSGLAGNNEQFF.

This chain connects TRBV9 to TRBJ1-2; no definite D call. This CDR3 region has 14 residues. Trimming removed 4 bases from V and 3 bases from J, with 13 bases in between. Per germline, CDR1 SGDLS and CDR2 YYNGEE. CDR3 sequence: CASSRSGADYGYTF. For the CDR3, the DNA is TGTGCCAGCAGCCGGAGTGGAGCTGACTATGGCTACACCTTC.

The chain combines TRBV7-2 with TRBJ2-3; 8 bases fit TRBD1. V was clipped by 4 bases and J by 0 bases; unmatched bases: 6. CDR3 length equals 16 residues. Germline assignment: CDR1 SGHTA and CDR2 FQGNSA. The CDR3 DNA reads as TGTGCCAGCAGCTCCCTGTGGACAGGGAGCACAGATACGCAGTATTTT. Protein product: CASSSLWTGSTDTQYF.

The rearrangement uses TRBV28 and TRBJ2-7; 8 bases align to TRBD2. Germline V gives CDR1 MDHEN, CDR2 SYDVKM. This CDR3 is 17 amino acids long. V dropped 7 bases and J dropped 2; count of bases not matched to a gene: 16. The CDR3 spells CASTDPGRAGHTYEQYF. The CDR3 nucleotides read TGTGCCAGCACCGACCCCGGGAGGGCAGGCCATACCTACGAGCAGTACTTC.